This T cell receptor beta chain was identified in a study of STAT5B mutations in CD4+ large granular lymphocyte leukemia. Study as a whole: Among healthy controls, a particular HLA allele went with more CDR3 'QG' motifs. Points from the study as a whole: Patient CD4-sorted repertoires stayed more clonal than healthy ones after leukemic-clone removal. Compared with healthy controls (2/35), patient top clones favored TRBV06 (8/27).

This clone has more than one count but fewer than ten. Antigen specificity is unknown. The ends were cut back, 8 bases at V and 2 bases at J, with 17 bases in the middle. The CDR3 is 15 amino acids. The germline CDR1 and CDR2 sequences are MNHEY and SMNVEV (reference sequence). This was a survey-level run. The table came from immunoSEQ multiplex PCR; TCRdb's copy has only in-frame clones and leaves some out. The data show about 36,000 clones, about four fifths seen once. The clonotype was recovered from a human donor in good health. The sequenced sample was CD4+ T cells from blood buffy coats. The rearrangement links TRBV27 to TRBJ2-3; the D call may be TRBD1 or TRBD2 (5 bases each). DNA for the CDR3: TGTGCCAGCGGCTTAACCGGGACCCCCACAGATACGCAGTATTTT. Its translation: CASGLTGTPTDTQYF.